The clone carrying this TCR beta chain was seen ten or more times. Indicated time point: healthy volunteer bleed at 6 weeks. Blood, whole and unfractionated, served as the source for total RNA extraction. TCRdb redid the calling of the RACE reads with MiXCR, one entry per CDR3 protein. The table lists about 34,000 distinct CDR3 sequences, around 5.9% of them singletons, with about 13% in the top ten. This sample was taken from a study of human T cells and chemical hapten exposure. Germline assignment: CDR1 MNHEY and CDR2 SVGAGI. The CDR3 runs 13 residues. Deletions cut 3 bases from V and 5 bases from J, with 10 bases between.

The gene calls are TRBV6-5 and TRBJ1-1; D is perhaps TRBD1 (5 bases). This TCR came from a human donor in good health. Some clones in this sample may be carry-over from other donors' samples. Material for sequencing was whole blood. Written as DNA, the CDR3 is TGTGCCAGCAGTTATAACGAGGGGACTGAAGCTTTCTTT. Translation gives CASSYNEGTEAFF.